This paragraph covers one T cell receptor (beta chain) sequence. Profiling relied on immunoSEQ multiplex PCR, and the TCRdb table lists in-frame clones only, not all of them. The profile shows fewer than 200,000 clones, 65% to 85% of them singletons. Looked up from germline, CDR1 is MNHEY and CDR2 is SVGAGI. V was clipped by 5 bases and J by 5 bases; unmatched bases: 2. CDR3 length: 14 amino acids. The source of the sample is a study of blood T cell repertoires in COVID-19. The V gene is TRBV6-5, the J gene TRBJ1-4; 10 bases agree with TRBD1. This clonotype was sampled from a man between 65 and 79 years old with active or convalescent COVID-19. The sequencing sample was made of peripheral blood. As DNA, the CDR3 is TGTGCCAGCAGTCGGGACAGGGGAAATGAAAAACTGTTTTTT. Translation: CASSRDRGNEKLFF.